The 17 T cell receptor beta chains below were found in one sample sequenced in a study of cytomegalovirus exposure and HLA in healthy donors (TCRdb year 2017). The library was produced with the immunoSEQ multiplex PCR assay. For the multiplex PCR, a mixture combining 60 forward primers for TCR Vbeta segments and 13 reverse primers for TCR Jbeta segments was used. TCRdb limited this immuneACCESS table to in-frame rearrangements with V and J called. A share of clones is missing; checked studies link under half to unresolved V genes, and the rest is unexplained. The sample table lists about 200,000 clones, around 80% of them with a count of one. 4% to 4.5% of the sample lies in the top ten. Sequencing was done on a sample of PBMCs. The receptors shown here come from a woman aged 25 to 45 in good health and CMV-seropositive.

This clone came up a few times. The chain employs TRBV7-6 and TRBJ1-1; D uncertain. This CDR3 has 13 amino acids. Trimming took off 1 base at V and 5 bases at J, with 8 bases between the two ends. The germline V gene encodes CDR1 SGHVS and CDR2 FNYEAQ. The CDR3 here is CASSLGEVTEAFF. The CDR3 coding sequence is TGTGCCAGCAGCTTAGGGGAGGTAACTGAAGCTTTCTTT.

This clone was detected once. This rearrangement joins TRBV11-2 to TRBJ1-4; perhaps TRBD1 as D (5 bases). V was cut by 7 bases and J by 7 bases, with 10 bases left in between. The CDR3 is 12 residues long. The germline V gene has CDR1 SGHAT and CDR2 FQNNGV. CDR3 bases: TGTGCCAGCACCCTGGGGGGTGAAAAACTGTTTTTT. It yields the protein CASTLGGEKLFF.

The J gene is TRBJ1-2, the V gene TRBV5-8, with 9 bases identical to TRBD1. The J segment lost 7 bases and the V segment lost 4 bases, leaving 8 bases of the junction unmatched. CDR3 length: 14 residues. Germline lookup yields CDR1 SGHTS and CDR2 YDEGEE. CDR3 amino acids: CASSPGQGISGYTF. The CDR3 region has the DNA TGTGCCAGCAGCCCGGGACAGGGAATCAGTGGCTACACCTTC.

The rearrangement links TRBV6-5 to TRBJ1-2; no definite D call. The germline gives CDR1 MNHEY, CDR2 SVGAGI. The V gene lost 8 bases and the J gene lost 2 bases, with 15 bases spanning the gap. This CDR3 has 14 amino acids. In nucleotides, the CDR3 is TGTGCCAGCTCCTCCTCGGGAGGGAACTATGGCTACACCTTC. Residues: CASSSSGGNYGYTF.

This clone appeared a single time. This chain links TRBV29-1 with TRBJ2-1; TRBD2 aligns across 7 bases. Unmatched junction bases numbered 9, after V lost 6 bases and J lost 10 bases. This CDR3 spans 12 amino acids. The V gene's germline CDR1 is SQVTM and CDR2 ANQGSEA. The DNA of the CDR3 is TGCAGCGTCAGACCCGGGGGGTGGGAGCAGTTCTTC. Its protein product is CSVRPGGWEQFF.

DNA for the CDR3: TGTGCCAGCAGTTACTCTAGAGAGAATGGCTACACCTTC. As protein: CASSYSRENGYTF. The gene calls are TRBV6-5 and TRBJ1-2; the D is unclear. The V and J ends lost 0 bases and 6 bases respectively, with 8 bases between them. The CDR3 loop spans 13 amino acids. Germline CDR1 and CDR2: MNHEY and SVGAGI.

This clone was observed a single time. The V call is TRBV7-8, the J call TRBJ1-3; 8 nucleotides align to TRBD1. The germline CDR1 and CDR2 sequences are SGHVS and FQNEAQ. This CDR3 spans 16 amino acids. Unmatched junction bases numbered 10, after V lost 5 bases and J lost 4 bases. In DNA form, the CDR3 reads TGTGCCAGCAGCCTGAAATGGACAGGGTTGGGAAACACCATATATTTT. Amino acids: CASSLKWTGLGNTIYF.

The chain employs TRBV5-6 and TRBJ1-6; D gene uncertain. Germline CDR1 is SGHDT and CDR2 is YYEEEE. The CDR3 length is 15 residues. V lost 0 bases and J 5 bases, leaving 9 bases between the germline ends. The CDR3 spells CASSLVGRDNSPLHF. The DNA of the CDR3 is TGTGCCAGCAGCTTGGTGGGTCGGGATAATTCACCCCTCCACTTT.

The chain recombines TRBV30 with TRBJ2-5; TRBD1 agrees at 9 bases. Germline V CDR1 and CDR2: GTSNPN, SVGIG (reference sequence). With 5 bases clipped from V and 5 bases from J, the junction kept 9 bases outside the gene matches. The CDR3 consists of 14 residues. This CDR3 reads CAWHRDRAAETQYF. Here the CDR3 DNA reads TGTGCCTGGCACCGGGACAGGGCAGCCGAGACCCAGTACTTC.

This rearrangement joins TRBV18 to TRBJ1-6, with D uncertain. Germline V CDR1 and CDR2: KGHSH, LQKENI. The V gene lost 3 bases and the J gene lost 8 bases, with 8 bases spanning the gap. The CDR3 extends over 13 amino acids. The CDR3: CASSPGQYSPLHF. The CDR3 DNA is TGTGCCAGCTCACCTGGGCAGTATTCACCCCTCCACTTT.

The CDR3 loop is CASRADRTYGYTF. The DNA for the CDR3 is TGTGCCAGCAGGGCTGACAGGACATATGGCTACACCTTC. This sequence joins TRBV2 and TRBJ1-2; TRBD1 is a possible D gene (6 bases). The CDR3 length is 13 residues. The V gene lost 6 bases and the J gene lost 5 bases, with 13 bases spanning the gap. Germline V gives CDR1 SNHLY, CDR2 FYNNEI.

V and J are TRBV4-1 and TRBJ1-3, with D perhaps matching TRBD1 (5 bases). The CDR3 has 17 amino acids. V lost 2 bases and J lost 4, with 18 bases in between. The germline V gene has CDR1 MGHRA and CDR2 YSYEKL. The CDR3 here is CASSQTRQPKGGNTIYF. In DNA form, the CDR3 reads TGCGCCAGCAGCCAAACCCGACAGCCAAAGGGAGGAAACACCATATATTTT.

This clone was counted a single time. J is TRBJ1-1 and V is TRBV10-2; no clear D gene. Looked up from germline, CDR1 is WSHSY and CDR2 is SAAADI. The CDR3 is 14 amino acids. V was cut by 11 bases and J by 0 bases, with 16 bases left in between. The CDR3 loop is CASEAPNMNTEAFF. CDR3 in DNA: TGCGCCTCGGAGGCTCCAAACATGAACACTGAAGCTTTCTTT.

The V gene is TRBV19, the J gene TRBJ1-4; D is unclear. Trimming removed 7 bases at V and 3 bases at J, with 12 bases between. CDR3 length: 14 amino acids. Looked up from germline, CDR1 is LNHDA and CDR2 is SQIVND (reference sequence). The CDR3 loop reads CASTPRTANEKLFF. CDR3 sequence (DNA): TGTGCCAGTACCCCGCGAACCGCTAATGAAAAACTGTTTTTT.

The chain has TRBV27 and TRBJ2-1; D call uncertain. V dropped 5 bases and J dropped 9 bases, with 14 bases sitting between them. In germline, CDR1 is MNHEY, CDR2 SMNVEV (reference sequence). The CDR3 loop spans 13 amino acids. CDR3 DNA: TGTGCCAGCAGTCCATCGACAACCAGTGAGCAGTTCTTC. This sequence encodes CASSPSTTSEQFF.

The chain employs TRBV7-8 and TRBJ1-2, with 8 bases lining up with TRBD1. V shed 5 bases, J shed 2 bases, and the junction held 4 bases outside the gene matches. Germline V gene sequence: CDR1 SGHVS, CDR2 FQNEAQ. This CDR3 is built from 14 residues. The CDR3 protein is CASSHRTGNYGYTF. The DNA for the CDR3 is TGTGCCAGCAGCCACCGGACAGGGAACTATGGCTACACCTTC. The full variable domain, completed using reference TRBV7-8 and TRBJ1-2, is GAGVSQSPRYKVAKRGQDVALRCDPISGHVSLFWYQQALGQGPEFLTYFQNEAQLDKSGLPSDRFFAERPEGSVSTLKIQRTQQEDSAVYLCASSHRTGNYGYTFGSGTRLTVV.

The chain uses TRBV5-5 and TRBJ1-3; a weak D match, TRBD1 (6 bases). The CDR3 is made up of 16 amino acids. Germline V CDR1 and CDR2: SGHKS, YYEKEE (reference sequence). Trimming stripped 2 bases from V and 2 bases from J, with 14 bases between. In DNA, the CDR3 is TGTGCCAGCAGCTTTTTTTCGGCAGGGGCTGGAAACACCATATATTTT. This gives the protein CASSFFSAGAGNTIYF. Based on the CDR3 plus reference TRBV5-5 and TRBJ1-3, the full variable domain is DAGVTQSPTHLIKTRGQQVTLRCSPISGHKSVSWYQQVLGQGPQFIFQYYEKEERGRGNFPDRFSARQFPNYSSELNVNALLLGDSALYLCASSFFSAGAGNTIYFGEGSWLTVV.